This entry concerns a single T cell receptor (beta chain). Germline V CDR1 and CDR2: LNHDA, SQIVND (reference sequence). The V end lost 0 bases, the J end lost 2 bases, and 20 bases lay between the germline ends. The CDR3 has 19 residues. Repertoires were generated with immunoSEQ multiplex PCR, while TCRdb's copy carries only in-frame clones and drops some. The table records about 49,000 clones, around 86% of them present only once. The data derive from a study of blood T cell repertoires in COVID-19. The receptor's source is a woman aged 80 or over with COVID-19, enrolled during active disease. The sequencing sample was made of peripheral blood. The chain recombines TRBV19 with TRBJ1-5, with D perhaps TRBD1 (5 bases). CDR3 in amino acids: CASSIDGPYSKGGNQPQHF. The CDR3 bases are TGTGCCAGTAGTATAGATGGCCCTTACAGTAAAGGGGGCAATCAGCCCCAGCATTTT.